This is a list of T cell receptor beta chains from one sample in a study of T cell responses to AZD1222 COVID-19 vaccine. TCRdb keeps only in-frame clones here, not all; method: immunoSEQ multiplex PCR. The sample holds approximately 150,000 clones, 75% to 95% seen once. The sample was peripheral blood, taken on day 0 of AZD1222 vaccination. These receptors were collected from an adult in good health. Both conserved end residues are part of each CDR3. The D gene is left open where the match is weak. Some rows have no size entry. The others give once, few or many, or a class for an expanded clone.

cdr3_nt: TGTGCCAGCAGGGGGGGCCCGAACACCGGGGAGCTGTTTTTT
cdr3_aa: CASRGGPNTGELFF
d_call: -
clone_size: -
v_call: TRBV5-4
j_call: TRBJ2-2

cdr3_nt: TGTGCCAGCAGCCCCGGACAGGGGAATAGCAATCAGCCCCAGCATTTT
cdr3_aa: CASSPGQGNSNQPQHF
d_call: TRBD1
clone_size: -
v_call: TRBV4-2
j_call: TRBJ1-5

cdr3_nt: TGTGCCAGCAGTTACCTAGCGGGGGCTAGCACAGATACGCAGTATTTT
cdr3_aa: CASSYLAGASTDTQYF
d_call: TRBD2
clone_size: -
v_call: TRBV6-2/TRBV6-3
j_call: TRBJ2-3

cdr3_nt: TGCGCCAGCAGCTTTTCGCGGGAAGAGACCCAGTACTTC
cdr3_aa: CASSFSREETQYF
d_call: -
clone_size: -
v_call: TRBV5-1
j_call: TRBJ2-5

cdr3_nt: TGCAGTGCTAGTTCCAGGGGCGGGGGTTGGGACGAGCAGTACTTC
cdr3_aa: CSASSRGGGWDEQYF
d_call: -
clone_size: -
v_call: TRBV20-1
j_call: TRBJ2-7

cdr3_nt: TGTGCCAGCAGTTTAGTGCAGGGGGATTCACCCCTCCACTTT
cdr3_aa: CASSLVQGDSPLHF
d_call: TRBD1
clone_size: -
v_call: TRBV27
j_call: TRBJ1-6

cdr3_nt: TGTGCCAGCAGCATGTCCGGGACAGGGCCCTCTGGAAACACCATATATTTT
cdr3_aa: CASSMSGTGPSGNTIYF
d_call: TRBD1
clone_size: once
v_call: TRBV13
j_call: TRBJ1-3

cdr3_nt: TGTGCCAGCAGCGTAGGGAGGGCTGGAACTGAAGCTTTCTTT
cdr3_aa: CASSVGRAGTEAFF
d_call: -
clone_size: -
v_call: TRBV9
j_call: TRBJ1-1

cdr3_nt: TGTGCCAGCTCACCACGACAGGCAACTAATGAAAAACTGTTTTTT
cdr3_aa: CASSPRQATNEKLFF
d_call: -
clone_size: -
v_call: TRBV18
j_call: TRBJ1-4

cdr3_nt: TGTGCCAGCAGCCAAGGACAGGGTGCACCCCTCCACTTT
cdr3_aa: CASSQGQGAPLHF
d_call: TRBD1
clone_size: few
v_call: TRBV3-1/TRBV3-2
j_call: TRBJ1-6

cdr3_nt: TGTGCCAGCAGTGCAGGGTCCTACAATGAGCAGTTCTTC
cdr3_aa: CASSAGSYNEQFF
d_call: -
clone_size: -
v_call: TRBV2
j_call: TRBJ2-1